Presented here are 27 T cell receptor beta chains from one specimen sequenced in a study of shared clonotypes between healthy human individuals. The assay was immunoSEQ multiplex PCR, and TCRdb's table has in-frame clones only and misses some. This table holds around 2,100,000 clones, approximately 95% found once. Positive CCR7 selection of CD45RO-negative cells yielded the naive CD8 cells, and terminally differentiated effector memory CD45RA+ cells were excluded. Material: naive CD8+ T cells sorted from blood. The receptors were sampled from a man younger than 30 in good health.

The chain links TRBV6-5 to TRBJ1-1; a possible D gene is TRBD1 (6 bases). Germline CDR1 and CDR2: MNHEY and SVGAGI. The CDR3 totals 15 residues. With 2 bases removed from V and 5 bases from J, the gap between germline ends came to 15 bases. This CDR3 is CASSYPTGAGTEAFF. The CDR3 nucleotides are TGTGCCAGCAGTTACCCGACGGGGGCGGGTACTGAAGCTTTCTTT.

The CDR3 DNA is TGCGCCAGCAGCCAAGAGCCCCAGGGTACCACTGAAGCTTTCTTT. It translates to CASSQEPQGTTEAFF. This chain links TRBV4-1 with TRBJ1-1; D may be TRBD1 (5 bases). Germline V gene lookup returns CDR1 MGHRA and CDR2 YSYEKL. The V end was cut by 0 bases, the J end by 4 bases, with 12 bases between. The CDR3 length is 15 residues.

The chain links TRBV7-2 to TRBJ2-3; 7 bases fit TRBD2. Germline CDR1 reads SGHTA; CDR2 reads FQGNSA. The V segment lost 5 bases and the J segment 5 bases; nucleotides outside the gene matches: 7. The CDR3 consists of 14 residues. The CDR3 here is CASSPYLAGDTQYF. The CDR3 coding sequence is TGTGCCAGCAGCCCCTACTTAGCGGGAGATACGCAGTATTTT.

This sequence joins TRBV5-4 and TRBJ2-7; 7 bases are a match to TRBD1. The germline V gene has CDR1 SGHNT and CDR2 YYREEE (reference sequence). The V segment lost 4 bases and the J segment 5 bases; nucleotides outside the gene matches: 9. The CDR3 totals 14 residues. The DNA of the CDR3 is TGTGCCAGCAGCCCTGCGACAGGGCCAAACGAGCAGTACTTC. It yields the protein CASSPATGPNEQYF.

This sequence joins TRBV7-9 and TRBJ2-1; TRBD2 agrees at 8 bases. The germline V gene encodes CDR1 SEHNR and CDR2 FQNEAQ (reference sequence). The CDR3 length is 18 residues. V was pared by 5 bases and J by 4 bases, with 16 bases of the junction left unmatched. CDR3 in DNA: TGTGCCAGCAGCACTAACCCCAATAGCGGGACTAAGTACAATGAGCAGTTCTTC. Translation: CASSTNPNSGTKYNEQFF.

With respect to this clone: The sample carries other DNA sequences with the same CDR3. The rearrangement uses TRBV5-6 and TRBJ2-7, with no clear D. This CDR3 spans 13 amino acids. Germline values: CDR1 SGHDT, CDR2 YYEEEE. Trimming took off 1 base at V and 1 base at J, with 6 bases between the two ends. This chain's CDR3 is CASSLYGSYEQYF. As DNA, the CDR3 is TGTGCCAGCAGCTTGTACGGATCCTACGAGCAGTACTTC.

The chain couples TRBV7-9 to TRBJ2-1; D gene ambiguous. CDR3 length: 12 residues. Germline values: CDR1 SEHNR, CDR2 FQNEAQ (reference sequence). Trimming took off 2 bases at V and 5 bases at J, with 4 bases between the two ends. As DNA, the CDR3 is TGTGCCAGCAGCTTAACGCACAATGAGCAGTTCTTC. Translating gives CASSLTHNEQFF.

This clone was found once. The CDR3 region has the DNA TGTGCCAGCAGCCCGTACAGGGTAGTAAGTGAAAAACTGTTTTTT. This gives the protein CASSPYRVVSEKLFF. The rearrangement links TRBV7-3 to TRBJ1-4; D may be TRBD1 (6 bases). CDR1 and CDR2 from the germline V gene are SGHTA and FQGTGA. The CDR3 has 15 residues. The germline V and J ends were trimmed by 5 bases and 7 bases, with 17 bases remaining between them.

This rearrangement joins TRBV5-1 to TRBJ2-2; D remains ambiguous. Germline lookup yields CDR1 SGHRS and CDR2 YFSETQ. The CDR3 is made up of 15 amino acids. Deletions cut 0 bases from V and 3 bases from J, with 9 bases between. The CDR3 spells CASSLAYSDTGELFF. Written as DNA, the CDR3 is TGCGCCAGCAGCTTGGCATACAGTGACACCGGGGAGCTGTTTTTT.

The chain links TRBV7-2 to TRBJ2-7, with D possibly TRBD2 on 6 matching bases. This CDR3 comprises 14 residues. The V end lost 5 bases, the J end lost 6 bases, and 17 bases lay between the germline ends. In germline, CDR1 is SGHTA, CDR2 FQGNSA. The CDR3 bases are TGTGCCAGCAGCCTTTGGGACTCCACCGTCGAGCAGTACTTC. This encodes CASSLWDSTVEQYF.

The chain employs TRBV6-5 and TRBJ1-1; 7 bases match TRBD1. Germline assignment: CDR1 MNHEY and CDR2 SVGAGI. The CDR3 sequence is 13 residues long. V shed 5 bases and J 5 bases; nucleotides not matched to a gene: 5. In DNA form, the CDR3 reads TGTGCCAGCAGTGTCGACAGGGAGACTGAAGCTTTCTTT. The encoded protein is CASSVDRETEAFF.

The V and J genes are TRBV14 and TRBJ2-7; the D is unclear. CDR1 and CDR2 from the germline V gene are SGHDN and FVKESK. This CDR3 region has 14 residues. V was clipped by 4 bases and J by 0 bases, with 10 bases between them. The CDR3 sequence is CASSLTPYSYEQYF. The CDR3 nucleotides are TGTGCCAGCAGCCTGACACCTTACTCCTACGAGCAGTACTTC.

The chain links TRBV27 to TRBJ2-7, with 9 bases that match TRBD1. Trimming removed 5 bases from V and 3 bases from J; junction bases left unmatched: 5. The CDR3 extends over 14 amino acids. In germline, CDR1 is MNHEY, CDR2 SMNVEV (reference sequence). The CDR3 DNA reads TGTGCCAGCAGTGACACAGGGGGCAACTACGAGCAGTACTTC. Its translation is CASSDTGGNYEQYF.

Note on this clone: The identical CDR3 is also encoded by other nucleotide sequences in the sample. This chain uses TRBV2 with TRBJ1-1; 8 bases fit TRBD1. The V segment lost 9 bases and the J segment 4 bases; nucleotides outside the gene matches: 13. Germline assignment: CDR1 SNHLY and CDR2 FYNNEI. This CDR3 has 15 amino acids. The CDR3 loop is CASLPGQGRGTEAFF. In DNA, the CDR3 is TGTGCCAGTCTGCCAGGACAGGGTCGGGGCACTGAAGCTTTCTTT.

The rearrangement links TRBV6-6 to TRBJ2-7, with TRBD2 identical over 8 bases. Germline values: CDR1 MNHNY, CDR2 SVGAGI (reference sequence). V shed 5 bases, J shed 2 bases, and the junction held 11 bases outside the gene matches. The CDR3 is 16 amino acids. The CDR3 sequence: CASSTPRAGVPYEQYF. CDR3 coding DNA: TGTGCCAGCAGTACCCCCAGAGCGGGAGTCCCCTACGAGCAGTACTTC.

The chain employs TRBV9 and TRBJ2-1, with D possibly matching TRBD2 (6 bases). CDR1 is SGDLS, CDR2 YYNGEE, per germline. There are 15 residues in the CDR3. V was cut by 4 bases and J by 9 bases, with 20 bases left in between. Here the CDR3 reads CASSTPGTVVGEQFF. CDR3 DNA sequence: TGTGCCAGCAGCACCCCCGGGACTGTTGTCGGTGAGCAGTTCTTC.

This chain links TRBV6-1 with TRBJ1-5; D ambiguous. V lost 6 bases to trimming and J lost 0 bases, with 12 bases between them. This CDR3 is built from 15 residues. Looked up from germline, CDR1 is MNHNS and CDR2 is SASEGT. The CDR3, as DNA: TGTGCCAGCAGCATAGGATATTATAGCAATCAGCCCCAGCATTTT. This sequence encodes CASSIGYYSNQPQHF.

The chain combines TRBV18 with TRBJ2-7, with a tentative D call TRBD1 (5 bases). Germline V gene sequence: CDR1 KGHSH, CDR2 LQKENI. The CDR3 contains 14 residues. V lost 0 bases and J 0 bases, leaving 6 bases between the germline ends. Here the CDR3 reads CASSPPGVSYEQYF. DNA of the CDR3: TGTGCCAGCTCACCACCAGGGGTCTCCTACGAGCAGTACTTC.

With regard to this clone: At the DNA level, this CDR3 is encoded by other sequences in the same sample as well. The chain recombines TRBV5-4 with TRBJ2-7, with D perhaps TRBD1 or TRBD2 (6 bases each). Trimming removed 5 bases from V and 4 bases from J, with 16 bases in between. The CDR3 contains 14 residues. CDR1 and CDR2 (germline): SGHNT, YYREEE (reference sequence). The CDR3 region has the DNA TGTGCCAGCAGTCCCGGGACGGGGGCATACGAGCAGTACTTC. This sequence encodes CASSPGTGAYEQYF.

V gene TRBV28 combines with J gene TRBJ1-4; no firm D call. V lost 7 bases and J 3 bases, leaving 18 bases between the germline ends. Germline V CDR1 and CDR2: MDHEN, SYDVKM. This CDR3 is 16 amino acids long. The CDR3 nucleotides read TGTGCCAGCACCCCCGGGAAGGAGGATCCTAATGAAAAACTGTTTTTT. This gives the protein CASTPGKEDPNEKLFF.

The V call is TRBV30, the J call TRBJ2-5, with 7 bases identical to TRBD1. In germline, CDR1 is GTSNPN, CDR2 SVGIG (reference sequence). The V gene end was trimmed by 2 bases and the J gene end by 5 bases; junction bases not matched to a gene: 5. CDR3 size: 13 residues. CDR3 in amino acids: CAWSWDREETQYF. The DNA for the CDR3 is TGTGCCTGGAGTTGGGACAGAGAGGAGACCCAGTACTTC.

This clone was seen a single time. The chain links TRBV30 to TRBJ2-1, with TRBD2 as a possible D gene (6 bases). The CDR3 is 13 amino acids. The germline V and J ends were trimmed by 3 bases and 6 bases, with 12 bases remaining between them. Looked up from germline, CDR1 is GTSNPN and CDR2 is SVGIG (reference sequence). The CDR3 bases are TGTGCCTGGAGCATCACTAGCTTCAATGAGCAGTTCTTC. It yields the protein CAWSITSFNEQFF.

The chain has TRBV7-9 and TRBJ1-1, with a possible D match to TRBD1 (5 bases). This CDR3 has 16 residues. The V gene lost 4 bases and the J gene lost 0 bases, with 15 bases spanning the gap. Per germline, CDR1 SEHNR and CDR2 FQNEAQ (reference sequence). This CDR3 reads CASSSGAGLMNTEAFF. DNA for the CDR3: TGTGCCAGCAGCTCTGGGGCAGGACTCATGAACACTGAAGCTTTCTTT.

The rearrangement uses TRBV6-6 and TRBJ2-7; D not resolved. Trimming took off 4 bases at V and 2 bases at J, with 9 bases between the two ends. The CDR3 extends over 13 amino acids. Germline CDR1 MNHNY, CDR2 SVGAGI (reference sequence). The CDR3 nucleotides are TGTGCCAGCAGTTCAACTCCTGCCTACGAGCAGTACTTC. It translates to CASSSTPAYEQYF.

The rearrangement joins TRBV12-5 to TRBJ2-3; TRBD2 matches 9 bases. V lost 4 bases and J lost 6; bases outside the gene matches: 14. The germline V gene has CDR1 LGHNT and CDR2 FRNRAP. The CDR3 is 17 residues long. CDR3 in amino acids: CASGSPRASGKVDTQYF. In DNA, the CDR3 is TGTGCTAGTGGTTCGCCGAGGGCTAGCGGGAAAGTCGATACGCAGTATTTT.

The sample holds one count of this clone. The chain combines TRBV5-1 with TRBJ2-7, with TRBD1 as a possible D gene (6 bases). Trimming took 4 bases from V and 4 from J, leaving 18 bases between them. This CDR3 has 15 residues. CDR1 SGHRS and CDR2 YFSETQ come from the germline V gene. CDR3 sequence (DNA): TGCGCCAGCAGCCACACCCCCGACAGGAAATACGAGCAGTACTTC. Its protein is CASSHTPDRKYEQYF.

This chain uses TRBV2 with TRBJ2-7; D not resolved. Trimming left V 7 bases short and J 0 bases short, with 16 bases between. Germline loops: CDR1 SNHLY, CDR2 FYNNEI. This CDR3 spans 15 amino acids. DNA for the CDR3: TGTGCCAGCAACCCGTCGGGCGCATTCTCCTACGAGCAGTACTTC. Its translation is CASNPSGAFSYEQYF.